This T cell receptor beta chain was captured in a study of T cells in Graves' hyperthyroidism and ophthalmopathy. Study summary: Initial diagnosis, before any treatment, was when peripheral blood was collected. Overall study findings and caveats: The authors' 13 V-J model separated ophthalmopathy from stable hyperthyroidism.

There are 14 residues in the CDR3. Germline assignment: CDR1 MNHNS and CDR2 SASEGT. Researchers barred patients who had uncontrolled infection, other autoimmune disease, pregnancy or lactation. Diagnosis rested on symptoms, serum thyroxine and TRAb, thyroid ultrasound, and orbital computed tomography. Comment on this clonotype: Antigen specificity is unknown. Germline is not matched at one junction end, which may reflect a read error.

The source material, RNA transcripts, was used to amplify TCR beta CDR3 regions. During a first-round RT-PCR of the TCR CDR3, the HTBI primer set was used. TCRdb re-derived calls from the multiplex PCR reads in MiXCR, one entry per CDR3 protein. Of 240,000 or so distinct CDR3 sequences listed, roughly 15% are singletons. The TCR was taken from a woman aged 18-29 years with Graves' ophthalmopathy. This chain connects TRBV6-1 to TRBJ2-2, with 7 bases that match TRBD2. The sequenced material came from blood. CDR3 in DNA: TGTGCCGGCAGTGAGGGAGGGGACACCGGGGAGCTGTTTTTT. This translates into CAGSEGGDTGELFF.